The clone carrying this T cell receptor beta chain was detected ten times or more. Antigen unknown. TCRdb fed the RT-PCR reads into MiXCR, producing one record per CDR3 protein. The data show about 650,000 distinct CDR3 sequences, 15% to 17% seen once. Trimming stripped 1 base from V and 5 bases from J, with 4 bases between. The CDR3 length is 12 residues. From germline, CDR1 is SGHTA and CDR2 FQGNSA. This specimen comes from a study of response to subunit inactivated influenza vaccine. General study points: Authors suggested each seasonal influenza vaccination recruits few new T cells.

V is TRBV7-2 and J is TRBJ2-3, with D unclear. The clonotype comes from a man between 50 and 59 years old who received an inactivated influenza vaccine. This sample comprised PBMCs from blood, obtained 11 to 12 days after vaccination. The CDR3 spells CASSLEVDTQYF. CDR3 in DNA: TGTGCCAGCAGCTTAGAAGTAGATACGCAGTATTTT.